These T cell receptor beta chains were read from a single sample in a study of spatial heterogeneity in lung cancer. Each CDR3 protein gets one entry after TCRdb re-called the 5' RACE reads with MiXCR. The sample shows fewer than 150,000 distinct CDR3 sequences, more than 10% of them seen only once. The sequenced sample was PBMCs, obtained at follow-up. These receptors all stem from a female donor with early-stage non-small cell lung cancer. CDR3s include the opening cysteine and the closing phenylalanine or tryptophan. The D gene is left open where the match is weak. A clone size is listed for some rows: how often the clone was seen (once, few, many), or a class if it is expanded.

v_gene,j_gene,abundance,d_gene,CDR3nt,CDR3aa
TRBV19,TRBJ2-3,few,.,TGTGCCAGTAGTATTAGCGTCGGGGGTAGCACAGATACGCAGTATTTT,CASSISVGGSTDTQYF
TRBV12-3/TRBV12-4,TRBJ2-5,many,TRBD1,TGTGCCAGCAGTTTTACCCTTGACAGGGCCCTCCAAGAGACCCAGTACTTC,CASSFTLDRALQETQYF
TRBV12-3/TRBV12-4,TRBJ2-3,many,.,TGTGCCAGCAGCCTGAGGGGACTCAGCCTAGATACGCAGTATTTT,CASSLRGLSLDTQYF
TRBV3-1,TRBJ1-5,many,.,TGTGCCAGCAGCCAAACAGATAGCAATCAGCCCCAGCATTTT,CASSQTDSNQPQHF
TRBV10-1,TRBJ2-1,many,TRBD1,TGCGCCAGCAGTGGGACAGGGGGCTTGCAGTTCTTC,CASSGTGGLQFF
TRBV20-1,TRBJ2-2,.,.,TGCAGTGCTAGAGATTTTTCTAGCAGAAACACCGGGGAGCTGTTTTTT,CSARDFSSRNTGELFF
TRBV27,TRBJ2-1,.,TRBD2,TGTGCCAGCAGACTGACTAGCGGGGGCCCTAATGAGCAGTTCTTC,CASRLTSGGPNEQFF
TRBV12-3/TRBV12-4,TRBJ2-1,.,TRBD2,TGTGCCAGCACCCAAATCGGCGGGGGTGAGCAGTTCTTC,CASTQIGGGEQFF
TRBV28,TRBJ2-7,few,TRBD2,TGTGCCAGCAGTTTATGGCGACTAGCGGGAGGGCCGGGCGAGCAGTACTTC,CASSLWRLAGGPGEQYF
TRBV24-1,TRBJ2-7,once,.,TGTGCCACCAGTGATAATCGGGTGGGCCCCCACTACGAGCAGTACTTC,CATSDNRVGPHYEQYF
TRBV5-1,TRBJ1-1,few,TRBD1,TGCGCCAGCAGCTTTCTAACAGGGGACTGGAACACTGAAGCTTTCTTT,CASSFLTGDWNTEAFF
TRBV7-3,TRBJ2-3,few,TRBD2,TGTGCCAGCAGCTCGACTAGCGGGTACACAGATACGCAGTATTTT,CASSSTSGYTDTQYF
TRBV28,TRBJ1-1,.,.,TGTGCCAGCAGTACGAACACTGAAGCTTTCTTT,CASSTNTEAFF
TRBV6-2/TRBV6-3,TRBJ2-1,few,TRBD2,TGTGCCAGCAGTAGGGCGGGACTAGCGGGAGGACCTAGTCCCGATGAGCAGTTCTTC,CASSRAGLAGGPSPDEQFF
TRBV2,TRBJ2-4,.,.,TGTGCCAGCAGTGAGGAGAGGGGGGCCAAAAACATTCAGTACTTC,CASSEERGAKNIQYF
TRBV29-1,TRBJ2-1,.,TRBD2,TGCAGCGTTGGGGGGACTAGCGGGAGTTCCTACAATGAGCAGTTCTTC,CSVGGTSGSSYNEQFF
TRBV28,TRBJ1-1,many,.,TGTGCCAGCAGTTCTGACAGAGCCACTGAAGCTTTCTTT,CASSSDRATEAFF
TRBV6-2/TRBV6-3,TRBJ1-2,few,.,TGTGCCAGCAGCGACCTCCGGGTTAGAAGGAATCACTATGGCTACACCTTC,CASSDLRVRRNHYGYTF
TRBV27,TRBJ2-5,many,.,TGTGCCAGCAAGCCTTGGGTTAAGGAAGAACAAGAGACCCAGTACTTC,CASKPWVKEEQETQYF
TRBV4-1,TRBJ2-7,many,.,TGCGCCAGCAGCCCGGGCCCCAGAAGAAACTACGAGCAGTACTTC,CASSPGPRRNYEQYF
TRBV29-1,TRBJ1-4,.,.,TGCAGCGTTGGCGACGGTTGGGATGAAAAACTGTTTTTT,CSVGDGWDEKLFF
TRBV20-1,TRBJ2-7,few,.,TGCAGTGCGCAAACAGGGATATACGAGCAGTACTTC,CSAQTGIYEQYF
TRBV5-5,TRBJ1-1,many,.,TGTGCCAGCAGCTCCCAGACAGGCTTGGGGACTGAAGCTTTCTTT,CASSSQTGLGTEAFF
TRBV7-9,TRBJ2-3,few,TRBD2,TGTGCCAGCAGCTTGACTAGCGGGAGTAGGGATACGCAGTATTTT,CASSLTSGSRDTQYF
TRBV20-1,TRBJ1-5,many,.,TGCAGTGCTAGAGCCGGGAGTAGCAATCAGCCCCAGCATTTT,CSARAGSSNQPQHF
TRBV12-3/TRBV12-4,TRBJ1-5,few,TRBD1,TGTGCCAGCAGTTTCACAGGGGAACAGCCCCAGCATTTT,CASSFTGEQPQHF
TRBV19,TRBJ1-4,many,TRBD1,TGTGCCAGTAGACGGGACAGATCAACTAATGAAAAACTGTTTTTT,CASRRDRSTNEKLFF
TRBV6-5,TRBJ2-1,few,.,TGTGCCAGCAGTTACTCGAGGGGCAGGGAGGCTGAGCAGTTCTTC,CASSYSRGREAEQFF
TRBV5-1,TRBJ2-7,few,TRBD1,TGCGCCAGCAGCGGCCGGGACAGATCCTACGAGCAGTACTTC,CASSGRDRSYEQYF
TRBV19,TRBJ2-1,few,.,TGTGCCAGTAGTATTGTAGCGGCCCCATACAATGAGCAGTTCTTC,CASSIVAAPYNEQFF
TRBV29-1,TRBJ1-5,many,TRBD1,TGCAGCGTCACCGTGGGTACAGGGGGTGGCAATCAGCCCCAGCATTTT,CSVTVGTGGGNQPQHF
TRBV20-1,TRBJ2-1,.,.,TGCAGTGCTGAGCGGAATGAGCAGTTCTTC,CSAERNEQFF
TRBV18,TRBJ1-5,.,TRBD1,TGTGCCAGCGCTTCGACAGGGAATCAGCCCCAGCATTTT,CASASTGNQPQHF
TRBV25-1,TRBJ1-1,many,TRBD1,TGTGCCAGCAAGGAGACAGGGACCACTGAAGCTTTCTTT,CASKETGTTEAFF
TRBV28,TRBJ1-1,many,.,TGTGCCAGCAGTGAAAACAAGTTGAAAGCTTTCTTT,CASSENKLKAFF
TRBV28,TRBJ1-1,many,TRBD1,TGTGCCAGCAGTTTCAGGGGGGGCACTGAAGCTTTCTTT,CASSFRGGTEAFF
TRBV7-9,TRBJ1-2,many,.,TGTGCCAGCAGCTTTGTGGACAACTTCTATGGCTACACCTTC,CASSFVDNFYGYTF
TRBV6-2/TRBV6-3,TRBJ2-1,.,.,TGTGCCAGCAGTTCTCCGGGACTTCCGACAGATGAGCAGTTCTTC,CASSSPGLPTDEQFF
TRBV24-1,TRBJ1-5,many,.,TGTGCCACCAGTGATTCGCGGCGGGCAGGGCAGCCCCAGCATTTT,CATSDSRRAGQPQHF